This entry lists 29 T cell receptor beta chains sequenced from one sample in a study of shared clonotypes between healthy human individuals. Some clones are missing from TCRdb's copy, which holds only in-frame ones; the method was immunoSEQ multiplex PCR. The profile shows roughly 2 million clones, roughly 94% of them singletons. The material sequenced was naive CD4+ T cells sorted from blood. This sample's subset: CD45RA+ positively selected. The receptor source for this set is a man aged 18 to 30 in good health.

The rearrangement joins TRBV10-3 to TRBJ2-7; 8 positions agree with TRBD1. The germline CDR1 and CDR2 sequences are ENHRY and SYGVKD. After removal of 0 bases from V and 2 bases from J, the junction contained 6 bases not matched to a gene. There are 16 residues in the CDR3. DNA of the CDR3: TGTGCCATCAGTGAGTCGAGGGGACAGGTTCCCTACGAGCAGTACTTC. It is translated as CAISESRGQVPYEQYF.

This chain links TRBV5-1 with TRBJ1-3; no reliable D call. This CDR3 has 14 amino acids. Trimming removed 4 bases from V and 0 bases from J, with 8 bases in between. Germline loops: CDR1 SGHRS, CDR2 YFSETQ. The CDR3 sequence: CASSIDDSGNTIYF. The CDR3 DNA is TGCGCCAGCAGCATTGACGACTCTGGAAACACCATATATTTT.

Points on this clone: The same CDR3 is also encoded by other DNA sequences in this sample. CDR3 in DNA: TGTGCCAGCAGCTTAGGGGAGAATCAGCCCCAGCATTTT. It is translated as CASSLGENQPQHF. The genes are TRBV7-2 and TRBJ1-5; D uncertain. The germline gives CDR1 SGHTA, CDR2 FQGNSA. CDR3 size: 13 residues. The V end was cut by 1 base, the J end by 4 bases, with 5 bases between.

The rearrangement uses TRBV7-9 and TRBJ2-1; 8 bases line up with TRBD2. This CDR3 is 17 amino acids long. Trimming removed 2 bases from V and 3 bases from J; junction bases left unmatched: 9. The germline CDR1 and CDR2 sequences are SEHNR and FQNEAQ (reference sequence). The DNA for the CDR3 is TGTGCCAGCAGCTTACAACATAGCGGGGCGAACTACAATGAGCAGTTCTTC. Protein product: CASSLQHSGANYNEQFF.

This sequence joins TRBV7-2 and TRBJ1-1, with 8 positions matching TRBD1. Germline lookup yields CDR1 SGHTA and CDR2 FQGNSA. This CDR3 is built from 14 residues. V lost 6 bases and J lost 5; bases outside the gene matches: 8. The CDR3 DNA reads as TGTGCCAGCAGAACACAGGGGGTTGGTACTGAAGCTTTCTTT. It translates to CASRTQGVGTEAFF.

V gene TRBV5-1 combines with J gene TRBJ2-1, with 10 bases that match TRBD2. The CDR3 consists of 16 residues. With V trimmed by 1 base and J by 6 bases, 7 bases remained unmatched. Germline V gene data show CDR1 as SGHRS and CDR2 as YFSETQ. CDR3 nucleotides: TGCGCCAGCAGCTTGCCCCGGGCTAGCGGGAGCAATGAGCAGTTCTTC. Its protein is CASSLPRASGSNEQFF.

V and J are TRBV28 and TRBJ2-3; TRBD1 aligns across 12 bases. The V and J ends lost 8 bases and 7 bases, in that order; junction bases with no gene match: 10. The CDR3 loop spans 15 amino acids. Per germline, CDR1 MDHEN and CDR2 SYDVKM. The CDR3 region has the DNA TGTGCCAGCGCCCACCGGGACAGGGGGCTAAATACGCAGTATTTT. Translated, it gives CASAHRDRGLNTQYF.

With regard to this clone: Other DNA sequences in the same sample also yield this CDR3. This chain connects TRBV7-9 to TRBJ2-5; no firm D call. The CDR3 consists of 11 residues. The germline V gene encodes CDR1 SEHNR and CDR2 FQNEAQ (reference sequence). With 5 bases removed from V and 3 bases from J, the gap between germline ends came to 4 bases. In DNA, the CDR3 is TGTGCCAGCAGCCCGAAAGAGACCCAGTACTTC. Its protein is CASSPKETQYF.

The chain uses TRBV10-3 and TRBJ2-1, with D perhaps TRBD2 (6 bases). V gave up 0 bases and J gave up 7 bases, with 16 bases separating them. CDR1 and CDR2 (germline): ENHRY, SYGVKD. The CDR3 runs to 16 residues. CDR3 sequence (DNA): TGTGCCATCAGTGAGTCGGGATCCCGGGCGGGGAATGAGCAGTTCTTC. Encoded protein: CAISESGSRAGNEQFF.

The CDR3 spells CASSSRGDNTDTQYF. CDR3 in DNA: TGCGCCAGCAGCTCAAGAGGGGACAACACAGATACGCAGTATTTT. The chain is built from TRBV5-1 and TRBJ2-3, with a tentative D call TRBD1 (6 bases). With 3 bases removed from V and 2 bases from J, the gap between germline ends came to 13 bases. There are 15 residues in the CDR3. CDR1 SGHRS and CDR2 YFSETQ come from the germline V gene.

This chain connects TRBV6-1 to TRBJ1-4; D uncertain. The CDR3 runs to 12 residues. V was cut by 5 bases and J by 8 bases, with 9 bases left in between. Per the germline V gene, CDR1 is MNHNS and CDR2 is SASEGT. CDR3 coding DNA: TGTGCCAGCAGTCCGTCAGTAGAAAAACTGTTTTTT. Protein product: CASSPSVEKLFF.

V and J are TRBV5-1 and TRBJ1-2; D uncertain. Germline V CDR1 and CDR2: SGHRS, YFSETQ. Trimming pared 4 bases from V and 3 bases from J, leaving 13 bases between. CDR3 length: 14 amino acids. CDR3 loop: CASSLTWNDYGYTF. CDR3 nucleotide sequence: TGCGCCAGCAGCCTTACTTGGAACGACTATGGCTACACCTTC.

The chain joins TRBV6-1 to TRBJ2-6; D is unclear. Trimming stripped 8 bases from V and 0 bases from J, with 11 bases between. The germline V gene has CDR1 MNHNS and CDR2 SASEGT. The CDR3 totals 15 residues. CDR3 nucleotides: TGTGCCAGCCGCTCCGGTCTCTCTGGGGCCAACGTCCTGACTTTC. Amino acids: CASRSGLSGANVLTF.

The chain links TRBV2 to TRBJ2-5; 7 nucleotides align to TRBD1. Germline loops: CDR1 SNHLY, CDR2 FYNNEI. This CDR3 has 15 residues. V trimming: 8 bases; J trimming: 4 bases; junction bases outside the gene matches: 13. The CDR3, as DNA: TGTGCCAGCGGGAAAGACAGGGTAGGCGCAGAGACCCAGTACTTC. The encoded protein is CASGKDRVGAETQYF.

In this sample, this clone turned up once. For the CDR3, the DNA is TGCGCCAGCAGCTGGGGAGCGACTCTTATCGACGAGCAGTACTTC. Its protein is CASSWGATLIDEQYF. The J gene is TRBJ2-7, the V gene TRBV5-1; maybe TRBD2 (5 bases). The CDR3 extends over 15 amino acids. Per the germline V gene, CDR1 is SGHRS and CDR2 is YFSETQ. V dropped 3 bases and J dropped 5 bases, with 18 bases sitting between them.

V usage is TRBV6-5 and J usage is TRBJ1-2, with 7 bases identical to TRBD1. Trimming cost V 7 bases and J 4 bases; bases outside gene matches: 6. Germline CDR1 reads MNHEY; CDR2 reads SVGAGI. CDR3 length equals 13 residues. The CDR3 spells CASKGTETYGYTF. The CDR3 region has the DNA TGTGCCAGCAAAGGGACAGAGACCTATGGCTACACCTTC.

The V gene is TRBV6-1, the J gene TRBJ1-6; TRBD1 matches at 7 bases. The CDR3 has 15 residues. Germline trimming cut 6 bases from V and 7 bases from J; bases unmatched to any gene: 9. Germline CDR1 is MNHNS and CDR2 is SASEGT. The CDR3 sequence is CASREGTGANSPLHF. CDR3 coding DNA: TGTGCCAGCAGGGAGGGAACAGGGGCCAATTCACCCCTCCACTTT.

This chain uses TRBV7-6 with TRBJ2-2; D uncertain. The germline V and J ends were trimmed by 5 bases and 4 bases, with 14 bases remaining between them. The length of the CDR3 is 15 residues. Germline assignment: CDR1 SGHVS and CDR2 FNYEAQ. The CDR3 nucleotides read TGTGCCAGCAGCCCTCGATCCCTTGGCACCGGGGAGCTGTTTTTT. Translating gives CASSPRSLGTGELFF.

The chain employs TRBV5-1 and TRBJ1-1; TRBD1 matches 10 bases. This CDR3 has 15 amino acids. The germline V gene has CDR1 SGHRS and CDR2 YFSETQ. The junction had 3 bases not matched to a gene; V was cut back by 0 bases and J by 4 bases. In nucleotides, the CDR3 is TGCGCCAGCAGCTTGGAAAGGACAGGGGGCACTGAAGCTTTCTTT. This sequence encodes CASSLERTGGTEAFF.

This clone was detected once. The gene calls are TRBV25-1 and TRBJ2-7, with 10 bases aligning to TRBD2. Germline V gives CDR1 MGHDK, CDR2 SYGVNS. Trimming removed 6 bases from V and 0 bases from J; junction bases left unmatched: 2. CDR3 length: 14 residues. The CDR3 reads CASRSSGSSYEQYF. DNA for the CDR3: TGTGCCAGCAGATCTAGCGGGAGCTCCTACGAGCAGTACTTC.

V and J are TRBV1 and TRBJ2-7. TRBV1 is an annotated pseudogene. CDR3 length: 21 residues. For the CDR3, the DNA is TGCACCAGCAGCCAAGATAAAGGACTCAATCGCATGGTAGATCGGGGGCACGAGCAGTACTTC. This gives the protein CTSSQDKGLNRMVDRGHEQYF.

V is TRBV28 and J is TRBJ2-5; TRBD1 might be the D (6 bases). CDR3 size: 15 residues. CDR1 MDHEN and CDR2 SYDVKM come from the germline V gene. V was trimmed by 3 bases and J by 1 base, leaving 12 bases between them. This CDR3 is CASSFRDRIQETQYF. DNA of the CDR3: TGTGCCAGCAGTTTTCGAGACAGGATCCAAGAGACCCAGTACTTC.

The chain has TRBV11-2 and TRBJ2-7; D not resolved. The CDR3 is made up of 14 amino acids. Deletions cut 1 base from V and 2 bases from J, with 9 bases between. From germline, CDR1 is SGHAT and CDR2 FQNNGV. The CDR3 DNA reads TGTGCCAGCAGCTTAGGGGTGGGGACCTACGAGCAGTACTTC. Residues: CASSLGVGTYEQYF.

The chain has TRBV7-3 and TRBJ2-1, with D possibly being TRBD1 (5 bases). V was pared by 5 bases and J by 5 bases, with 16 bases between. This CDR3 is built from 15 residues. Germline CDR1 reads SGHTA; CDR2 reads FQGTGA. The CDR3 sequence: CASSRGPGENNEQFF. In nucleotides, the CDR3 is TGTGCCAGCAGCAGGGGCCCTGGCGAGAACAATGAGCAGTTCTTC.

The chain joins TRBV5-1 to TRBJ2-7; a weak D match, TRBD2 (5 bases). The CDR3 covers 11 residues. The V and J ends lost 5 bases and 6 bases respectively, with 9 bases between them. CDR1 is SGHRS and CDR2 is YFSETQ in the germline V gene. The chain's CDR3 is CASRAGLEQYF. The DNA of the CDR3 is TGCGCCAGCAGAGCCGGACTCGAGCAGTACTTC.

The chain's CDR3 is CASSTRTFSPTEAFF. As DNA, the CDR3 is TGTGCCAGCAGTACCCGGACCTTTTCCCCCACTGAAGCTTTCTTT. This chain connects TRBV28 to TRBJ1-1; D is undetermined. Deletions cut 5 bases from V and 4 bases from J, with 17 bases between. The CDR3 spans 15 residues. Germline CDR1 and CDR2: MDHEN and SYDVKM.

The chain carries TRBV30 and TRBJ2-7; TRBD1 matches at 9 bases. Germline V gives CDR1 GTSNPN, CDR2 SVGIG (reference sequence). V lost 2 bases and J lost 3; bases outside the gene matches: 5. This CDR3 is 14 amino acids long. The CDR3 DNA sequence: TGTGCCTGGAGTAGTGGGACAGGGATCTACGAGCAGTACTTC. This codes for CAWSSGTGIYEQYF.

The chain uses TRBV11-3 and TRBJ2-5, with unresolved D. This CDR3 spans 13 amino acids. CDR1 is SGHNT, CDR2 YENEEA, per germline. The germline V and J ends were trimmed by 3 bases and 7 bases, with 12 bases remaining between them. The CDR3 is CASSFGTIGTQYF. The CDR3, as DNA: TGTGCCAGCAGCTTTGGCACAATCGGGACCCAGTACTTC.

CDR3 DNA sequence: TGTGCCAGCAGTGAAGGACGTCACATGGGCGCTGGGGCCAACGTCCTGACTTTC. Amino acids: CASSEGRHMGAGANVLTF. The chain has TRBV2 and TRBJ2-6, with no clear D. This CDR3 is 18 amino acids long. Trimming stripped 1 base from V and 2 bases from J, with 15 bases between. CDR1 and CDR2 from the germline V gene are SNHLY and FYNNEI.